The source of this T cell receptor (beta chain) is a study of blood T cell repertoires in COVID-19. Whole-study context: Collection of acute and convalescent COVID-19 samples took place in the United States, Italy and Spain. The analysed material was cDNA or gDNA that came from T cells, B-cell-depleted T cells, or PBMCs.

Per the study methods: Amplification of reference gene primers provided the estimated nucleated cell counts. Sequenced by immunoSEQ multiplex PCR; TCRdb stores in-frame clones only, minus some. V, J and clone size are those of that table, while D and trimming were read from the DNA. The data contain 100,000 to 150,000 clones, less than 90% of them seen just once; the ten biggest clones take up about 6.2%. Trimming shortened V by 5 bases and J by 7 bases, and 15 bases separated the two germline ends. The length of the CDR3 is 15 residues. The germline V gene encodes CDR1 LNHDA and CDR2 SQIVND (reference sequence).

The source of this sequence is a man at least 80 years old with active or convalescent COVID-19. The rearrangement uses TRBV19 and TRBJ1-6, with D maybe TRBD1 (6 bases). The sequenced sample was peripheral blood. The CDR3 region has the DNA TGTGCCAGTAGTCTAACGGGACAAGTCAATTCACCCCTCCACTTT. Protein: CASSLTGQVNSPLHF. Variable domain in full (rest from reference TRBV19 and TRBJ1-6): DGGITQSPKYLFRKEGQNVTLSCEQNLNHDAMYWYRQDPGQGLRLIYYSQIVNDFQKGDIAEGYSVSREKKESFPLTVTSAQKNPTAFYLCASSLTGQVNSPLHFGNGTRLTVT.